Given below is one T cell receptor beta chain in context. The source of the sample is a study of T cell changes during pregnancy in multiple sclerosis. Only in-frame clones appear in the TCRdb table, and some are missing; sequencing was by immunoSEQ multiplex PCR. The table has under 90,000 clones, approximately 92% seen once; the top ten hold roughly 3.7%. The CDR3 contains 15 residues. The V end lost 4 bases, the J end lost 9 bases, and 19 bases lay between the germline ends. Germline V gene lookup returns CDR1 LGHNA and CDR2 YSLEER. The sample was peripheral blood, taken after pregnancy. This clonotype was sampled from a female donor in good health, enrolled as a control in a pregnancy study. The chain joins TRBV4-3 to TRBJ1-5, with D possibly being TRBD1 (6 bases). The CDR3 DNA reads as TGCGCCAGCAGCCGGAAAACAGGGAGAAGAGGGCCCCAGCATTTT. Protein product: CASSRKTGRRGPQHF.